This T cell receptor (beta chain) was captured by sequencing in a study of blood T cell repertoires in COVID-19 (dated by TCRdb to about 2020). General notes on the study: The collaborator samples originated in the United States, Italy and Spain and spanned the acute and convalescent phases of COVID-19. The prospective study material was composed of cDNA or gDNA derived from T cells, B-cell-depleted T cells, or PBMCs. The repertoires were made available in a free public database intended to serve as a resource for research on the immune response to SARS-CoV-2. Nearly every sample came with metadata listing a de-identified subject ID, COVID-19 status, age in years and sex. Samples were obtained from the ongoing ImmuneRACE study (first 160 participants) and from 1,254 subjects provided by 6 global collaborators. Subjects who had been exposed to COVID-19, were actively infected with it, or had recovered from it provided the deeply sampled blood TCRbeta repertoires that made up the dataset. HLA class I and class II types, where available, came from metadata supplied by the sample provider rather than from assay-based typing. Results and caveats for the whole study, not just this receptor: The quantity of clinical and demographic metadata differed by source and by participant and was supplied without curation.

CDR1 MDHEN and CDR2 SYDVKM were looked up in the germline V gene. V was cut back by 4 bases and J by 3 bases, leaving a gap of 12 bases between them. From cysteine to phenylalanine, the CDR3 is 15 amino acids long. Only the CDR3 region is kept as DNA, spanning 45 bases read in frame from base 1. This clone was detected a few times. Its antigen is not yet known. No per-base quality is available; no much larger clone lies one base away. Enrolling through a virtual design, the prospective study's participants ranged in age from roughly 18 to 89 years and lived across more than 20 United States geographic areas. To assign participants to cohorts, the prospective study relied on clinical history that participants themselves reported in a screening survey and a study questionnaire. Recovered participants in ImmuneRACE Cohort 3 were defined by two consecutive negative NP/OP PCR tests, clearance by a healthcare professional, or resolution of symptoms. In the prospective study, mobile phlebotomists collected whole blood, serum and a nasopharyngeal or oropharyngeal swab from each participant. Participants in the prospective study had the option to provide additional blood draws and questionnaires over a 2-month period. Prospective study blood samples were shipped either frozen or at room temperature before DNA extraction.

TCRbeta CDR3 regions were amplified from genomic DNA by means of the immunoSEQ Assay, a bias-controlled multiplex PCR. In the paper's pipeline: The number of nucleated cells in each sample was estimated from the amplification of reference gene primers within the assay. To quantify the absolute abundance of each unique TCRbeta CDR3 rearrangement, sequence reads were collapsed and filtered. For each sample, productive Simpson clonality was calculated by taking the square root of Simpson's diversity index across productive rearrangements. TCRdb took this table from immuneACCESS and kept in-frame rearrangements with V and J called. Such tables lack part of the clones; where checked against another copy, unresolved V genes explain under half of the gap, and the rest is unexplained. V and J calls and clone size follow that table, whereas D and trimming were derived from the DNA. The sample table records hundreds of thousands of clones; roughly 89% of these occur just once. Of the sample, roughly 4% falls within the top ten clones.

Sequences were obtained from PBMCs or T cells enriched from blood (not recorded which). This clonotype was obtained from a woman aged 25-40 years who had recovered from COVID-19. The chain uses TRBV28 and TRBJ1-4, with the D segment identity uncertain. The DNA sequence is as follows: TGTGCCAGCAGTTCGGGTCAGTGGGCTAATGAAAAACTGTTTTTT. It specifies CASSSGQWANEKLFF. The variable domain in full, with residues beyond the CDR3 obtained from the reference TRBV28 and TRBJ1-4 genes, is DVKVTQSSRYLVKRTGEKVFLECVQDMDHENMFWYRQDPGLGLRLIYFSYDVKMKEKGDIPEGYSVSREKKERFSLILESASTNQTSMYLCASSSGQWANEKLFFGSGTQLSVL.